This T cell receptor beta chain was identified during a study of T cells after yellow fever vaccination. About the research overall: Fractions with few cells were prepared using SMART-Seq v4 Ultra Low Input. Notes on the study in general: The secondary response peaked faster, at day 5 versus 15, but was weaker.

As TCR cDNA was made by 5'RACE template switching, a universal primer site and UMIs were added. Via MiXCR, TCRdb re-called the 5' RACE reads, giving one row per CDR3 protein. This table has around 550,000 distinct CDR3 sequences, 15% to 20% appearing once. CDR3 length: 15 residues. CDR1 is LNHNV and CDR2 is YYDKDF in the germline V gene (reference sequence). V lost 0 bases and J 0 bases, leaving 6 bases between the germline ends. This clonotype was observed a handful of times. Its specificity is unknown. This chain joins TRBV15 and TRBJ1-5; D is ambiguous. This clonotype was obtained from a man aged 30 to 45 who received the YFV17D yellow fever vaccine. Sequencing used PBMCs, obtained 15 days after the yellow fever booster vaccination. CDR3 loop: CATSRDGYSNQPQHF. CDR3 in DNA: TGTGCCACCAGCAGAGATGGTTATAGCAATCAGCCCCAGCATTTT.